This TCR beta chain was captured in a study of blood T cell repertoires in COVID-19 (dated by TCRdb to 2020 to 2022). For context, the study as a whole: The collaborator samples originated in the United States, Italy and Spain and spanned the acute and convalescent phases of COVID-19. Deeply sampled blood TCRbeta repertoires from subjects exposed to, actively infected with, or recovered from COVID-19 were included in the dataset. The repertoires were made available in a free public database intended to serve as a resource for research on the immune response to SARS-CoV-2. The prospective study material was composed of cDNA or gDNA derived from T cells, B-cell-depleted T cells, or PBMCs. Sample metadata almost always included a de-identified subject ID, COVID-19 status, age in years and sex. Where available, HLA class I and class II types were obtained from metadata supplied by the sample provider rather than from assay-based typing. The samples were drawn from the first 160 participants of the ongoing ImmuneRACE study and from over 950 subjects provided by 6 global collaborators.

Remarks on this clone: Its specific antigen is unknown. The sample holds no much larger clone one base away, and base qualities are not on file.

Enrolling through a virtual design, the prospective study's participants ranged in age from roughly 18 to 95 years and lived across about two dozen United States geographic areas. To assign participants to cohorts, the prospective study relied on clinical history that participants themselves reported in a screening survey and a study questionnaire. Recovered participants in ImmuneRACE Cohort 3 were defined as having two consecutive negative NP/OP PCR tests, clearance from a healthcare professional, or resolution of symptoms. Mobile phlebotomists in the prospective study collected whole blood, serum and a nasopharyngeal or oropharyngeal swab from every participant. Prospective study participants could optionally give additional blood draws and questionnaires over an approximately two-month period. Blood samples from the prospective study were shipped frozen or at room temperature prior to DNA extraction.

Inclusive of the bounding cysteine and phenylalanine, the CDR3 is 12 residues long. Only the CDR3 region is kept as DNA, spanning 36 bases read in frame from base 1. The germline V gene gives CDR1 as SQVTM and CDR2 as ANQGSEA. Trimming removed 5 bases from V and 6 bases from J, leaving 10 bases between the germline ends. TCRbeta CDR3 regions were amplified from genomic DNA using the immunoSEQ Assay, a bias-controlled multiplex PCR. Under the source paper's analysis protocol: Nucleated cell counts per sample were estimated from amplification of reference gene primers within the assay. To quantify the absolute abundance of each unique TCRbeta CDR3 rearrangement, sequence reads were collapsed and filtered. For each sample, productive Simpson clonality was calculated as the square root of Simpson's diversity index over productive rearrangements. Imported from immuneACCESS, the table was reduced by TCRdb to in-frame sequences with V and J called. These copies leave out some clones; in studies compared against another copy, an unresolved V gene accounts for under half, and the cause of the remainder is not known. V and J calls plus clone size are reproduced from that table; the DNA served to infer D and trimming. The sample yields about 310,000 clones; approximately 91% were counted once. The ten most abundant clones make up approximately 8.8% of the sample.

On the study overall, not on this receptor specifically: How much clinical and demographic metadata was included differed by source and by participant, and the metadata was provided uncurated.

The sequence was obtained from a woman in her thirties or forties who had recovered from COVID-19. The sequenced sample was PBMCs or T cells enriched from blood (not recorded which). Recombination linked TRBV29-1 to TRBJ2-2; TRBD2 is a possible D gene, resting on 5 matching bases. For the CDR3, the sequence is CSVPTGAGELFF. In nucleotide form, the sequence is TGCAGCGTTCCTACCGGGGCCGGGGAGCTGTTTTTT.